Listed below are T cell receptor beta chains from one sample, sequenced in a study of OX40 agonist ivuxolimab in advanced cancers. The repertoire was sequenced with immunoSEQ multiplex PCR; TCRdb's copy has only in-frame clones and lacks some. The sample consists of about 80,000 clones, roughly 87% of them appearing once. Here the sequenced sample was CD4+ or CD8+ T cells sorted from blood, taken in a trial of the OX40 agonist ivuxolimab. These receptors were obtained from an adult with an advanced solid tumor such as melanoma, head and neck, liver or kidney cancer. Both conserved end residues are part of each CDR3. D genes are given only for firm matches. Clone size appears in some rows only: once, few, many, or a class for an expanded clone.

j_call: TRBJ2-7
clone_size: -
v_call: TRBV19
d_call: -
cdr3_aa: CASSIVGSSYEQYF
cdr3_nt: TGTGCCAGTAGTATAGTTGGCAGCTCCTACGAGCAGTACTTC

j_call: TRBJ1-2
clone_size: -
v_call: TRBV6-5
d_call: TRBD1
cdr3_aa: CASRKQGALYGYTF
cdr3_nt: TGTGCCAGCAGAAAACAGGGGGCGCTTTATGGCTACACCTTC

j_call: TRBJ1-2
clone_size: -
v_call: TRBV19
d_call: -
cdr3_aa: CASSPRPGYGDGYTF
cdr3_nt: TGTGCCAGTAGTCCCCGCCCAGGGTATGGGGATGGCTACACCTTC

j_call: TRBJ2-5
clone_size: few
v_call: TRBV19
d_call: -
cdr3_aa: CASSTTGVQETQYF
cdr3_nt: TGTGCCAGTAGCACCACGGGGGTTCAAGAGACCCAGTACTTC

j_call: TRBJ2-7
clone_size: -
v_call: TRBV6-6
d_call: -
cdr3_aa: CASSYAYRAYEQYF
cdr3_nt: TGTGCCAGCAGTTACGCGTACAGGGCCTACGAGCAGTACTTC

j_call: TRBJ2-3
clone_size: -
v_call: TRBV5-1
d_call: TRBD2
cdr3_aa: CASSWRTSGRADDTQYF
cdr3_nt: TGCGCCAGCAGCTGGAGGACTAGCGGGAGGGCCGATGATACGCAGTATTTT

j_call: TRBJ2-3
clone_size: -
v_call: TRBV5-6
d_call: -
cdr3_aa: CASTQVVSGTDTQYF
cdr3_nt: TGTGCCAGCACCCAAGTGGTCTCCGGCACAGATACGCAGTATTTT

j_call: TRBJ2-3
clone_size: -
v_call: TRBV29-1
d_call: TRBD2
cdr3_aa: CSVERDATDTQYF
cdr3_nt: TGCAGCGTCGAGCGGGACGCCACAGATACGCAGTATTTT

j_call: TRBJ1-2
clone_size: once
v_call: TRBV23-1
d_call: -
cdr3_aa: CASSRGRGYTF
cdr3_nt: TGCGCCAGCAGTCGAGGGAGAGGCTACACCTTC

j_call: TRBJ2-7
clone_size: -
v_call: TRBV28
d_call: TRBD1
cdr3_aa: CASSLRTGTADEQYF
cdr3_nt: TGTGCCAGCAGTCTGCGGACAGGGACTGCTGACGAGCAGTACTTC

j_call: TRBJ2-1
clone_size: -
v_call: TRBV7-9
d_call: TRBD2
cdr3_aa: CASSLGLAAPEQFF
cdr3_nt: TGTGCCAGCAGCTTGGGACTAGCGGCGCCCGAGCAGTTCTTC

j_call: TRBJ1-5
clone_size: -
v_call: TRBV10-3
d_call: TRBD1
cdr3_aa: CAIRAGTGHQPQHF
cdr3_nt: TGTGCCATCAGAGCAGGGACAGGGCATCAGCCCCAGCATTTT

j_call: TRBJ1-4
clone_size: -
v_call: TRBV4-2
d_call: -
cdr3_aa: CASSQQAPDEKLFF
cdr3_nt: TGTGCCAGCAGCCAGCAAGCTCCCGATGAAAAACTGTTTTTT

j_call: TRBJ2-1
clone_size: once
v_call: TRBV4-1
d_call: -
cdr3_aa: CASSSILTIRNEQFF
cdr3_nt: TGCGCCAGCAGCTCGATCCTGACAATCCGGAATGAGCAGTTCTTC

j_call: TRBJ2-7
clone_size: few
v_call: TRBV2
d_call: TRBD1
cdr3_aa: CASRGTGTSYEQYF
cdr3_nt: TGTGCCAGCAGGGGGACAGGGACCTCCTACGAGCAGTACTTC

j_call: TRBJ1-1
clone_size: once
v_call: TRBV18
d_call: TRBD1
cdr3_aa: CASSPPRTGLNTQEAFF
cdr3_nt: TGTGCCAGCTCACCACCGAGGACAGGGCTAAATACTCAAGAAGCTTTCTTT

j_call: TRBJ2-2
clone_size: once
v_call: TRBV6-1
d_call: TRBD2
cdr3_aa: CASKAGATGELFF
cdr3_nt: TGTGCCAGTAAGGCGGGAGCCACCGGGGAGCTGTTTTTT

j_call: TRBJ1-3
clone_size: -
v_call: TRBV6-5
d_call: TRBD1
cdr3_aa: CASRGQKNTIYF
cdr3_nt: TGTGCCAGCAGGGGACAGAAAAACACCATATATTTT

j_call: TRBJ2-3
clone_size: -
v_call: TRBV5-1
d_call: TRBD1
cdr3_aa: CASSLGGARGRQDTQYF
cdr3_nt: TGCGCCAGCAGCTTGGGGGGGGCCAGGGGGCGTCAGGATACGCAGTATTTT

j_call: TRBJ2-2
clone_size: -
v_call: TRBV7-2
d_call: -
cdr3_aa: CASSLGGGANTGELFF
cdr3_nt: TGTGCCAGCAGCTTAGGGGGTGGGGCGAACACCGGGGAGCTGTTTTTT

j_call: TRBJ2-3
clone_size: few
v_call: TRBV11-3
d_call: TRBD2
cdr3_aa: CASSLVAGADTQYF
cdr3_nt: TGTGCCAGCAGCTTAGTTGCGGGGGCAGATACGCAGTATTTT

j_call: TRBJ1-4
clone_size: -
v_call: TRBV30
d_call: -
cdr3_aa: CAWSPLNTNEKLFF
cdr3_nt: TGTGCCTGGAGCCCCCTTAATACTAATGAAAAACTGTTTTTT

j_call: TRBJ1-5
clone_size: -
v_call: TRBV4-2
d_call: -
cdr3_aa: CASSQEQGLNQPQHF
cdr3_nt: TGTGCCAGCAGCCAAGAGCAGGGACTCAATCAGCCCCAGCATTTT

j_call: TRBJ2-2
clone_size: -
v_call: TRBV6-5
d_call: -
cdr3_aa: CASRELGTGELFF
cdr3_nt: TGTGCCAGCAGGGAGTTGGGCACCGGGGAGCTGTTTTTT

j_call: TRBJ2-7
clone_size: -
v_call: TRBV11-3
d_call: -
cdr3_aa: CASSPVRGSYEQYF
cdr3_nt: TGTGCCAGCAGCCCCGTCCGGGGGTCCTACGAGCAGTACTTC

j_call: TRBJ2-1
clone_size: -
v_call: TRBV11-2
d_call: -
cdr3_aa: CASSGLGSTGIDEQFF
cdr3_nt: TGTGCCAGCAGCGGGCTAGGCTCTACAGGGATCGATGAGCAGTTCTTC

j_call: TRBJ2-7
clone_size: few
v_call: TRBV10-1
d_call: -
cdr3_aa: CASSASSRSYEQYF
cdr3_nt: TGCGCCAGCAGTGCTAGCTCAAGGTCCTACGAGCAGTACTTC

j_call: TRBJ2-1
clone_size: -
v_call: TRBV10-3
d_call: -
cdr3_aa: CAISETGNSYNEQFF
cdr3_nt: TGTGCCATCAGTGAGACAGGGAACTCCTACAATGAGCAGTTCTTC

j_call: TRBJ2-2
clone_size: -
v_call: TRBV29-1
d_call: -
cdr3_aa: CSVRGSVTNTGELFF
cdr3_nt: TGCAGCGTTCGGGGGTCCGTGACGAACACCGGGGAGCTGTTTTTT

j_call: TRBJ2-7
clone_size: -
v_call: TRBV28
d_call: TRBD2
cdr3_aa: CASRLGGRGEQYF
cdr3_nt: TGTGCCAGCAGGCTGGGGGGGAGGGGAGAGCAGTACTTC

j_call: TRBJ2-1
clone_size: once
v_call: TRBV7-2
d_call: TRBD2
cdr3_aa: CASSLPGGKEKNEQFF
cdr3_nt: TGTGCCAGCAGCTTACCCGGGGGGAAGGAAAAAAATGAGCAGTTCTTC

j_call: TRBJ1-5
clone_size: -
v_call: TRBV5-1
d_call: -
cdr3_aa: CATYRDQPQHF
cdr3_nt: TGCGCCACCTACAGGGATCAGCCCCAGCATTTT

j_call: TRBJ1-2
clone_size: -
v_call: TRBV4-1
d_call: TRBD1
cdr3_aa: CASSQFRDRENARGYTF
cdr3_nt: TGCGCCAGCAGCCAGTTCCGGGACAGGGAGAATGCGAGAGGCTACACCTTC

j_call: TRBJ2-3
clone_size: few
v_call: TRBV5-1
d_call: -
cdr3_aa: CASKPSGTDTQYF
cdr3_nt: TGCGCCAGCAAGCCTAGCGGCACAGATACGCAGTATTTT

j_call: TRBJ2-3
clone_size: -
v_call: TRBV10-3
d_call: TRBD2
cdr3_aa: CAISDSGSGDTQYF
cdr3_nt: TGTGCCATCAGTGATAGCGGGAGTGGAGATACGCAGTATTTT

j_call: TRBJ2-7
clone_size: -
v_call: TRBV28
d_call: -
cdr3_aa: CASSSLDRTYEQYF
cdr3_nt: TGTGCCAGCAGCTCGCTGGACCGAACCTACGAGCAGTACTTC

j_call: TRBJ2-5
clone_size: -
v_call: TRBV9
d_call: TRBD2
cdr3_aa: CASSLLAGRETQYF
cdr3_nt: TGTGCCAGCAGCCTTCTAGCGGGAAGAGAGACCCAGTACTTC

j_call: TRBJ2-5
clone_size: -
v_call: TRBV5-1
d_call: TRBD2
cdr3_aa: CASSSMTSGSSETQYF
cdr3_nt: TGCGCCAGCAGCTCGATGACTAGCGGGAGTTCAGAGACCCAGTACTTC

j_call: TRBJ2-1
clone_size: -
v_call: TRBV5-1
d_call: TRBD1
cdr3_aa: CASSLGDSNNEQFF
cdr3_nt: TGCGCCAGCAGCTTGGGGGACAGTAACAATGAGCAGTTCTTC

j_call: TRBJ2-3
clone_size: few
v_call: TRBV11-3
d_call: -
cdr3_aa: CASSLGDRGTDTQYF
cdr3_nt: TGTGCCAGCAGCTTAGGGGACCGCGGGACAGATACGCAGTATTTT

j_call: TRBJ2-2
clone_size: -
v_call: TRBV18
d_call: -
cdr3_aa: CASSPPSQVDTGELFF
cdr3_nt: TGTGCCAGCTCACCCCCCAGCCAGGTGGACACCGGGGAGCTGTTTTTT

j_call: TRBJ1-2
clone_size: -
v_call: TRBV6-6
d_call: TRBD1
cdr3_aa: CASRKNHGTGNYGYTF
cdr3_nt: TGTGCCAGCAGAAAGAATCACGGGACAGGGAACTATGGCTACACCTTC

j_call: TRBJ1-2
clone_size: once
v_call: TRBV2
d_call: -
cdr3_aa: CASSEAFYTF
cdr3_nt: TGTGCCAGCAGTGAAGCCTTTTACACCTTC

j_call: TRBJ2-7
clone_size: once
v_call: TRBV11-2
d_call: TRBD1
cdr3_aa: CASSKFGTEYEQYF
cdr3_nt: TGTGCCAGCAGCAAATTCGGGACAGAGTACGAGCAGTACTTC

j_call: TRBJ2-5
clone_size: few
v_call: TRBV7-2
d_call: -
cdr3_aa: CASSSFQETQYF
cdr3_nt: TGTGCCAGCAGCTCCTTCCAAGAGACCCAGTACTTC

j_call: TRBJ1-3
clone_size: -
v_call: TRBV7-9
d_call: -
cdr3_aa: CASSFIQGSGNTIYF
cdr3_nt: TGTGCCAGCAGCTTTATTCAGGGGTCCGGAAACACCATATATTTT

j_call: TRBJ2-5
clone_size: -
v_call: TRBV4-2
d_call: -
cdr3_aa: CASSQDRSRAGPQETQYF
cdr3_nt: TGTGCCAGCAGCCAAGATAGGAGCAGAGCGGGCCCCCAAGAGACCCAGTACTTC

j_call: TRBJ2-5
clone_size: -
v_call: TRBV5-1
d_call: -
cdr3_aa: CASSLGGGQTETQYF
cdr3_nt: TGCGCCAGCAGCTTGGGCGGGGGCCAGACGGAGACCCAGTACTTC

j_call: TRBJ1-2
clone_size: -
v_call: TRBV5-4
d_call: -
cdr3_aa: CASSLQTGTYGYTF
cdr3_nt: TGTGCCAGCAGCCTCCAGACAGGCACCTATGGCTACACCTTC